This passage covers 27 T cell receptor beta chains from one sample sequenced in a study of technical replicates of blood from several donors. Clones were read by immunoSEQ multiplex PCR, and TCRdb kept only the in-frame ones, dropping some. The sample consists of about 90,000 clones, roughly 93% of them appearing once. The specimen was T cells isolated from PBMCs. All receptors derive from a human donor in good health.

This clone was seen a single time. CDR3 sequence: CASSKGDREYEQFF. CDR3 nucleotides: TGTGCCAGCAGCAAGGGGGACAGGGAGTATGAGCAGTTCTTC. The chain couples TRBV21-1 to TRBJ2-1; the D call TRBD1 from the table was never checked on the DNA. TRBV21-1 is recorded as a pseudogene. The CDR3 runs 14 residues.

The rearrangement uses TRBV29-1 and TRBJ2-1; D might be TRBD2 (6 bases). The V end lost 3 bases, the J end lost 4 bases, and 7 bases lay between the germline ends. CDR1 and CDR2 (germline): SQVTM, ANQGSEA. The CDR3 has 12 residues. Here the CDR3 reads CSVDREYNEQFF. The CDR3 DNA reads as TGCAGCGTTGATCGGGAGTACAATGAGCAGTTCTTC.

The chain uses TRBV7-6 and TRBJ2-7, with D possibly matching TRBD2 (5 bases). CDR3 length: 14 residues. Germline-derived CDR1 and CDR2 are SGHVS and FNYEAQ. V lost 4 bases and J 2 bases, leaving 12 bases between the germline ends. The CDR3 here is CASSSDGKTYEQYF. CDR3 bases: TGTGCCAGCAGCTCTGACGGGAAAACCTACGAGCAGTACTTC.

This chain joins TRBV5-5 and TRBJ2-7; TRBD1 matches 8 bases. V was pared by 4 bases and J by 2 bases, with 5 bases of the junction left unmatched. The CDR3 runs to 14 residues. Germline lookup yields CDR1 SGHKS and CDR2 YYEKEE (reference sequence). CDR3 protein: CASSPWTGTYEQYF. The CDR3 nucleotides are TGTGCCAGCAGCCCCTGGACAGGGACCTACGAGCAGTACTTC.

This clone came up once. CDR3 sequence: CASRPGTGNQPQHF. The CDR3 region has the DNA TGTGCCAGCAGGCCCGGGACAGGAAATCAGCCCCAGCATTTT. The chain joins TRBV7-9 to TRBJ1-5, with 8 positions matching TRBD1. Per the germline V gene, CDR1 is SEHNR and CDR2 is FQNEAQ (reference sequence). The junction had 5 bases not matched to a gene; V was cut back by 6 bases and J by 4 bases. CDR3 length equals 14 residues.

The chain couples TRBV18 to TRBJ1-5; maybe TRBD1 (5 bases). This CDR3 contains 13 residues. V was trimmed by 4 bases and J by 3 bases, leaving 7 bases between them. Germline loops: CDR1 KGHSH, CDR2 LQKENI. The CDR3 coding sequence is TGTGCCAGCTCACAGGGGTCCAATCAGCCCCAGCATTTT. Translation gives CASSQGSNQPQHF.

J is TRBJ2-3 and V is TRBV10-1, with D perhaps TRBD1 (6 bases). The CDR3 runs 15 residues. The ends were cut back, 3 bases at V and 3 bases at J, with 13 bases in the middle. Germline V lookup: CDR1 WNHNN, CDR2 SYGVQD (reference sequence). CDR3 in amino acids: CASSDRDTTTDTQYF. CDR3 bases: TGCGCCAGCAGTGACAGGGACACTACAACAGATACGCAGTATTTT.

This chain connects TRBV12-2 to TRBJ2-1; no DNA check was done on the table's D call, TRBD2. TRBV12-2 is a recognized pseudogene. This CDR3 spans 19 amino acids. The CDR3 region has the DNA TGTGCAAGTCGCTTAGGTGCTAGCGGGAGGAAAAGCTCCTACAATGAGCAGTTCTTC. Protein: CASRLGASGRKSSYNEQFF.

The genes are TRBV5-6 and TRBJ2-7; 11 nucleotides agree with TRBD1. Germline V gives CDR1 SGHDT, CDR2 YYEEEE. This CDR3 is built from 17 residues. V dropped 0 bases and J dropped 4; count of bases not matched to a gene: 9. CDR3 residues: CASSLVPGQGGHYEQYF. The DNA for the CDR3 is TGTGCCAGCAGCTTGGTACCGGGACAGGGGGGGCATTACGAGCAGTACTTC.

This rearrangement joins TRBV6-5 to TRBJ2-5; D possibly corresponds to TRBD1 (6 bases). Germline-derived CDR1 and CDR2 are MNHEY and SVGAGI. V shed 6 bases and J shed 1 base, with 12 bases lying between them. CDR3 length equals 14 residues. This CDR3 reads CASSLQGPQETQYF. Here the CDR3 DNA reads TGTGCCAGCAGCTTACAGGGCCCCCAAGAGACCCAGTACTTC.

V usage is TRBV9 and J usage is TRBJ2-7; maybe TRBD2 (6 bases). From germline, CDR1 is SGDLS and CDR2 YYNGEE. CDR3 length equals 14 residues. The V gene lost 2 bases and the J gene lost 2 bases, with 11 bases spanning the gap. The CDR3 DNA reads as TGTGCCAGCAGCGTCAGTAGCGGCCCCTACGAGCAGTACTTC. It yields the protein CASSVSSGPYEQYF.

The chain employs TRBV14 and TRBJ2-7; D is possibly TRBD1 (5 bases). The germline V gene encodes CDR1 SGHDN and CDR2 FVKESK. The CDR3 runs 13 residues. Trimming stripped 3 bases from V and 3 bases from J, with 9 bases between. The CDR3 reads CASSQGQVYEQYF. In nucleotides, the CDR3 is TGTGCCAGCAGCCAGGGGCAGGTCTACGAGCAGTACTTC.

The chain recombines TRBV7-2 with TRBJ2-1; 9 positions match TRBD1. The CDR3 sequence is 15 residues long. Looked up from germline, CDR1 is SGHTA and CDR2 is FQGNSA. Trimming took 5 bases from V and 2 from J; bases not matched to a gene: 4. In DNA form, the CDR3 reads TGTGCCAGCAGCCCGGACAGGGGTACCTACAATGAGCAGTTCTTC. Its translation is CASSPDRGTYNEQFF.

This sequence joins TRBV15 and TRBJ1-5; 9 bases are shared with TRBD1. The CDR3 has 15 residues. The trim removed 6 bases at V and 4 bases at J, leaving 7 bases unmatched. In germline, CDR1 is LNHNV, CDR2 YYDKDF (reference sequence). This CDR3 is CATRRTGDGNQPQHF. In DNA form, the CDR3 reads TGTGCCACCAGAAGGACAGGGGACGGGAATCAGCCCCAGCATTTT.

V gene TRBV19 combines with J gene TRBJ2-7, with D tentatively TRBD1 (6 bases). The CDR3 totals 14 residues. Trimming cost V 3 bases and J 2 bases, with 11 bases left between them. The V gene's germline CDR1 is LNHDA and CDR2 SQIVND (reference sequence). The CDR3 DNA is TGTGCCAGTAGTATTGTGGGACAAACCTACGAGCAGTACTTC. It specifies CASSIVGQTYEQYF.

The chain links TRBV18 to TRBJ2-5; 7 bases map to TRBD2. The ends lost 0 bases at V and 2 bases at J; junction bases unmatched: 6. The CDR3 extends over 16 amino acids. The germline gives CDR1 KGHSH, CDR2 LQKENI. In DNA form, the CDR3 reads TGTGCCAGCTCACCACCGGTTGGTAGCGGGCAAGAGACCCAGTACTTC. This sequence encodes CASSPPVGSGQETQYF. Based on the CDR3 plus reference TRBV18 and TRBJ2-5, the full variable domain is NAGVMQNPRHLVRRRGQEARLRCSPMKGHSHVYWYRQLPEEGLKFMVYLQKENIIDESGMPKERFSAEFPKEGPSILRIQQVVRGDSAAYFCASSPPVGSGQETQYFGPGTRLLVL.

J is TRBJ2-4 and V is TRBV6-5; D is unclear. The CDR3 sequence is 14 residues long. Trimming took off 6 bases at V and 0 bases at J, with 9 bases between the two ends. Germline loops: CDR1 MNHEY, CDR2 SVGAGI. This CDR3 reads CASSPVLAKNIQYF. DNA for the CDR3: TGTGCCAGCAGCCCGGTGTTAGCCAAAAACATTCAGTACTTC.

The chain joins TRBV7-2 to TRBJ1-3, with 9 bases aligning to TRBD1. The CDR3 totals 17 residues. Germline V gives CDR1 SGHTA, CDR2 FQGNSA. V lost 3 bases to trimming and J lost 0 bases; unmatched junction nucleotides: 6. The CDR3 here is CASSFGQGSASGNTIYF. CDR3 DNA: TGTGCCAGCAGCTTCGGACAGGGGTCTGCCTCTGGAAACACCATATATTTT.

This chain connects TRBV9 to TRBJ2-7; 9 positions match TRBD2. Germline V gives CDR1 SGDLS, CDR2 YYNGEE. V shed 0 bases and J 3 bases; nucleotides not matched to a gene: 10. The CDR3 is made up of 17 amino acids. This chain's CDR3 is CASSVGRGGAFIYEQYF. CDR3 bases: TGTGCCAGCAGCGTAGGACGCGGGGGGGCCTTTATCTACGAGCAGTACTTC.

The chain combines TRBV28 with TRBJ1-1; 9 bases are shared with TRBD1. The germline V gene encodes CDR1 MDHEN and CDR2 SYDVKM. CDR3 length: 17 amino acids. The J segment lost 1 base and the V segment lost 6 bases, leaving 12 bases of the junction unmatched. CDR3 in amino acids: CASSPRVQTGGNTEAFF. In nucleotides, the CDR3 is TGTGCCAGCAGCCCACGCGTCCAGACAGGGGGGAACACTGAAGCTTTCTTT.

The chain joins TRBV6-5 to TRBJ2-1; D possibly corresponds to TRBD2 (5 bases). Germline CDR1 MNHEY, CDR2 SVGAGI. The CDR3 consists of 15 residues. The ends were cut back, 7 bases at V and 4 bases at J, with 17 bases in the middle. The CDR3 is CASIPGPGSYNEQFF. The DNA of the CDR3 is TGTGCCAGCATCCCCGGTCCGGGATCATACAATGAGCAGTTCTTC.

The CDR3: CASSLYIDRANTEAFF. Written as DNA, the CDR3 is TGCGCCAGCAGCTTGTATATTGACAGGGCGAACACTGAAGCTTTCTTT. The chain recombines TRBV5-1 with TRBJ1-1; 7 bases map to TRBD1. V shed 1 base, J shed 1 base, and the junction held 7 bases outside the gene matches. The CDR3 has 16 residues. The germline gives CDR1 SGHRS, CDR2 YFSETQ.

This clone was picked up one time. The genes are TRBV11-2 and TRBJ1-5, with D possibly TRBD1 on 5 matching bases. CDR1 and CDR2 (germline): SGHAT, FQNNGV. The CDR3 consists of 14 residues. The V end was cut by 0 bases, the J end by 4 bases, with 7 bases between. The CDR3 is CASSLEGGNQPQHF. CDR3 DNA: TGTGCCAGCAGCTTAGAGGGGGGGAATCAGCCCCAGCATTTT.

The rearrangement links TRBV7-9 to TRBJ1-1, with D possibly being TRBD1 (6 bases). Germline V gene lookup returns CDR1 SEHNR and CDR2 FQNEAQ (reference sequence). CDR3 length: 12 residues. V was trimmed by 5 bases and J by 10 bases, leaving 14 bases between them. The CDR3 DNA is TGTGCCAGCAGCGGCAGGGGCCGGGTAGCTTTCTTT. It codes for CASSGRGRVAFF.

This sequence joins TRBV7-9 and TRBJ1-2; D might be TRBD1 (5 bases). This CDR3 contains 16 residues. Germline CDR1 SEHNR, CDR2 FQNEAQ (reference sequence). Trimming left V 6 bases short and J 4 bases short, with 21 bases between. CDR3 nucleotide sequence: TGTGCCAGCAGTTCCCCCTCGGGGGATTTCGCCTATGGCTACACCTTC. It encodes CASSSPSGDFAYGYTF.

The rearrangement joins TRBV4-2 to TRBJ2-7; D may be TRBD2 (6 bases). CDR3 size: 18 residues. Germline lookup yields CDR1 LGHNA and CDR2 YNFKEQ. V gave up 0 bases and J gave up 3 bases, with 21 bases separating them. CDR3 nucleotide sequence: TGTGCCAGCAGCCAAGATCGCATCTTGAGGGGCGGGGTCTACGAGCAGTACTTC. Translated: CASSQDRILRGGVYEQYF.

This clone was counted between two and nine times. The chain uses TRBV11-3 and TRBJ2-2, with D hard to call. Germline-derived CDR1 and CDR2 are SGHNT and YENEEA. The CDR3 is 15 amino acids. The V and J ends lost 3 bases and 0 bases respectively, with 8 bases between them. The CDR3 is CASSFGLSNTGELFF. CDR3 bases: TGTGCCAGCAGCTTTGGGCTCTCGAACACCGGGGAGCTGTTTTTT.